The clone carrying this T cell receptor (beta chain) was counted once. This record comes from a study of blood T cell repertoires in COVID-19. Study context: The United States, Italy and Spain provided the acute and convalescent COVID-19 samples. From T cells, B-cell-depleted T cells, or PBMCs came the material, which was cDNA or gDNA.

The authors' processing: Amplification with reference gene primers provided the estimates of nucleated cell counts. Clones were sequenced by immunoSEQ multiplex PCR, and TCRdb holds only the in-frame ones, with some missing. The V and J calls and clone size come from that table; D and trimming were worked out from the DNA. Of tens of thousands of clones in the sample, about four fifths were seen once. Germline V lookup: CDR1 LGHNA, CDR2 YSLEER. The length of the CDR3 is 18 residues. V lost 0 bases and J lost 1; bases outside the gene matches: 9. The rearrangement links TRBV4-3 to TRBJ2-3; TRBD2 aligns across 8 bases. Sequenced input: peripheral blood. This clonotype originated in a woman older than 75 with acute or convalescent COVID-19. The CDR3 loop reads CASSQDFRAGGGTDTQYF. The CDR3 region has the DNA TGCGCCAGCAGCCAAGATTTTAGGGCGGGAGGAGGCACAGATACGCAGTATTTT.